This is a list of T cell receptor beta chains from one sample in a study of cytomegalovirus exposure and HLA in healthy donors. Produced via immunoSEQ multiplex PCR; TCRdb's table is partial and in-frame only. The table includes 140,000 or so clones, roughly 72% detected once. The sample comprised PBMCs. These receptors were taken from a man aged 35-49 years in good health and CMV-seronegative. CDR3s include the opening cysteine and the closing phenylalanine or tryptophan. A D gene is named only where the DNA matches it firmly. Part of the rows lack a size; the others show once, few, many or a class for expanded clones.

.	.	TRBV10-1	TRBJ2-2	TGCGCCAGCAGTGATCCCGGGGGGCCGGCCACCGGGGAGCTGTTTTTT	CASSDPGGPATGELFF
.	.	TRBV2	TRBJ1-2	TGTGCCAGCACAGTTCAGGGTGATGGCTACACCTTC	CASTVQGDGYTF
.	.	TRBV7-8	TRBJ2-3	TGTGCCAGCAGCCCCCGACTAGGAGGGGCAACAGATACGCAGTATTTT	CASSPRLGGATDTQYF
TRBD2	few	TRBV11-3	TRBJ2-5	TGTGCCAGCAGCTCTCAGACGGGAGGCCAAGAGACCCAGTACTTC	CASSSQTGGQETQYF
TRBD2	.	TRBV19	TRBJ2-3	TGTGCCAGTAGTACACCGGGACTAGCGGGATTTGTGGCTAGCACAGATACGCAGTATTTT	CASSTPGLAGFVASTDTQYF
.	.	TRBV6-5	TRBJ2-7	TGTGCCAGCAGCGGTCCGCAGGGCTCCTACGAGCAGTACTTC	CASSGPQGSYEQYF
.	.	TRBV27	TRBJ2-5	TGTGCCAGCAGCTCCGGTACTGGGGGGGAGACCCAGTACTTC	CASSSGTGGETQYF
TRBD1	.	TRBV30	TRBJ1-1	TGTGCCTGGAGCCGAACAGGGGGCATGAACACTGAAGCTTTCTTT	CAWSRTGGMNTEAFF
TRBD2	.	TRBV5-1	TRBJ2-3	TGCGCCAGCAGCCTGACTAGCGGGACATCTCTTAGCACAGATACGCAGTATTTT	CASSLTSGTSLSTDTQYF
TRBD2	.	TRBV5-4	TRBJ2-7	TGTGCCAGCAGCTTGGAGGGACTAGCCTACGAGCAGTACTTC	CASSLEGLAYEQYF
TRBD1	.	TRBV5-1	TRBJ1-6	TGCGCCAGCAGCGGGGGACAGGGAGGAGACTCACCCCTCCACTTT	CASSGGQGGDSPLHF
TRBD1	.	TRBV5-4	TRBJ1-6	TGTGCCAGCAGCTTTGATGGACAGGGGAACAATTGGGATTCACCCCTCCACTTT	CASSFDGQGNNWDSPLHF
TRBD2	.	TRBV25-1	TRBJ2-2	TGTGCCAGCAGTGAATCGGGACTAGCGGGATCCACCGGGGAGCTGTTTTTT	CASSESGLAGSTGELFF
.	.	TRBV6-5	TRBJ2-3	TGTGCCAGCACCAGCCCGGGAGATGCAGATACGCAGTATTTT	CASTSPGDADTQYF
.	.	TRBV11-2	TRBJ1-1	TGTGCCAGCAGCTGGGAGAGGGCTAAGAACACTGAAGCTTTCTTT	CASSWERAKNTEAFF
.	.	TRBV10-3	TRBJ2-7	TGTGCCATCAGTGAGCCTCGACAGGCCTCCTACGAGCAGTACTTC	CAISEPRQASYEQYF
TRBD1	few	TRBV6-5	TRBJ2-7	TGTGCCAGCAGCCGCTCCGGGACAGTCCGCTGGGAGCAGTACTTC	CASSRSGTVRWEQYF
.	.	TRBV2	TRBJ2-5	TGTGCCAGCAGGGAGCTTGTGACTACGGGGGAGACCCAGTACTTC	CASRELVTTGETQYF
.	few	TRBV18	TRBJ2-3	TGTGCCAGCTCACCGACCGGGAACCCGAGCACAGATACGCAGTATTTT	CASSPTGNPSTDTQYF
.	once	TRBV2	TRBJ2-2	TGTGCCAGCAGTCTTCGACGGGGAGGCGACACCGGGGAGCTGTTTTTT	CASSLRRGGDTGELFF
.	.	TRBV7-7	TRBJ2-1	TGTGCCAGCAGTTCCGGGACTCAACACAATGAGCAGTTCTTC	CASSSGTQHNEQFF
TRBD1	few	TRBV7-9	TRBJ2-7	TGTGCCAGCAGCGGGGGACAGGGACTCTACGAGCAGTACTTC	CASSGGQGLYEQYF
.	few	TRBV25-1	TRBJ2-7	TGTGCCAGCAGTGAATGGCAGGGTCCCGACGAGCAGTACTTC	CASSEWQGPDEQYF
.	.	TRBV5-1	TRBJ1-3	TGCGCCAGCAGCCCTTCCTCTGGAAACACCATATATTTT	CASSPSSGNTIYF
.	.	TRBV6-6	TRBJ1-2	TGTGCCAGCAGGATTCAGGTTACGGCTGGCTACACCTTC	CASRIQVTAGYTF
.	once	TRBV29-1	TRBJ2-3	TGCAGCGTTGGGGGGGGTGGGGGGCCCCGCACAGATACGCAGTATTTT	CSVGGGGGPRTDTQYF
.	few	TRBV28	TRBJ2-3	TGTGCCAGCAGTCCCACGGGACTCGGCACAGATACGCAGTATTTT	CASSPTGLGTDTQYF
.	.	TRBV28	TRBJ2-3	TGTGCCAGCAGTTTAGGACAGACACCAGATACGCAGTATTTT	CASSLGQTPDTQYF
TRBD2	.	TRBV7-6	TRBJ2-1	TGTGCCAGCAGCTTGGGGACTAGCGGGAGTCGGGGTGAGCAGTTCTTC	CASSLGTSGSRGEQFF
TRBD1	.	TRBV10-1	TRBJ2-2	TGCGCCAGCAGTGATCGGACAGGGGGCACCGGGGAGCTGTTTTTT	CASSDRTGGTGELFF
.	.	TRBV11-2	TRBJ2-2	TGTGCCAGCAGCCACGTTGCTTGGCAGTCCACCGGGGAGCTGTTTTTT	CASSHVAWQSTGELFF
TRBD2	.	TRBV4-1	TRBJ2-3	TGCGCCAGCAGCCGCCTCGGGGGGAGCTCAGATACGCAGTATTTT	CASSRLGGSSDTQYF
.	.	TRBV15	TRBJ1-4	TGTGCCACCAGCAGAGATCCATCAACTAATGAAAAACTGTTTTTT	CATSRDPSTNEKLFF
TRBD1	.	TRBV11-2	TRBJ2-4	TGTGCCAGCAGCCATTGGACAGGCGGAACCTTCTTC	CASSHWTGGTFF
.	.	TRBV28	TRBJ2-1	TGTGCCAGCACCGTACTCCAGGCGGGCTACAATGAGCAGTTCTTC	CASTVLQAGYNEQFF
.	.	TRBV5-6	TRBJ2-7	TGTGCCAGCAGCTTTAGCGACTACGAGCAGTACTTC	CASSFSDYEQYF
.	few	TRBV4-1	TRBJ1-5	TGCGCCAGCAGCCAAGAGGGGGCAGGGGATCAGCCCCAGCATTTT	CASSQEGAGDQPQHF
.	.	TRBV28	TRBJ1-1	TGTGCCAGCAGTTTAACGGGGAAGAACACTGAAGCTTTCTTT	CASSLTGKNTEAFF
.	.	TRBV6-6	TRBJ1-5	TGTGCCAGCAGAGGTCGACAGCCCAATCAGCCCCAGCATTTT	CASRGRQPNQPQHF
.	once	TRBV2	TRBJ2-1	TGTGCCAGCAGTTACAGGGGGGTTGGACTAGTGGAGGTCGGTGAGCAGTTCTTC	CASSYRGVGLVEVGEQFF
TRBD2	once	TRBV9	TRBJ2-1	TGTGCCAGCAGCAGCCGACTAGCGGGGGGTTACAATGAGCAGTTCTTC	CASSSRLAGGYNEQFF
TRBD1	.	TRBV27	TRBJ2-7	TGTGCCAGCAGTTTCGTTCCTGGACAGGGTTCCTACGAGCAGTACTTC	CASSFVPGQGSYEQYF